A selection of T cell receptor beta chains follows, all from one sample in a study of tissue T cells after allogeneic stem cell transplantation. Libraries were prepared by immunoSEQ multiplex PCR; TCRdb keeps only in-frame clonotypes and omits some of them. Of 25,000 to 30,000 clones in the sample, around 86% were seen once. The material sequenced was blood, taken before transplantation. These receptors were collected from a woman aged 18-49 years who later had graft-versus-host disease after an allogeneic stem cell transplant. Each CDR3 is given with its conserved first and last residue. Fields, in order: J gene, clone size, D gene, V gene, CDR3 DNA, CDR3 protein. A D gene is named only where the DNA matches it firmly. Rows may omit the clone size; those that give it use once, few, many or a size class.

TRBJ2-3	once	.	TRBV5-8	TGTGCCAGCAGCTTGGACCTGACAGATACGCAGTATTTT	CASSLDLTDTQYF
TRBJ1-5	.	.	TRBV28	TGTGCCAGCAGCCCCCAGGGAAGCCAGCCCCAGCATTTT	CASSPQGSQPQHF
TRBJ2-7	.	.	TRBV2	TGTGCCAGCAGCACGACTCCACCCTACGAGCAGTACTTC	CASSTTPPYEQYF
TRBJ2-5	.	TRBD1	TRBV15	TGTGCCACCAGCAGAAGCCGGCAGGGGGCGGAGGAGACCCAGTACTTC	CATSRSRQGAEETQYF
TRBJ2-1	few	.	TRBV2	TGTGCCAGCTCCCCCTGGCATGAGCAGTTCTTC	CASSPWHEQFF
TRBJ1-2	.	.	TRBV14	TGTGCCAGCAGCCTGGGACAATTCTATGGCTACACCTTC	CASSLGQFYGYTF
TRBJ2-5	.	TRBD2	TRBV7-2	TGTGCCAGCAGCCGGGGACTAGCGGGGGTGGAGACCCAGTACTTC	CASSRGLAGVETQYF
TRBJ1-1	.	.	TRBV2	TGTGCCAGCAGTGACTTCCCCGAGGCTGAAGCTTTCTTT	CASSDFPEAEAFF
TRBJ1-1	.	.	TRBV10-3	TGTGCCATCAGTGGCAGGGAGAACACTGAAGCTTTCTTT	CAISGRENTEAFF
TRBJ1-2	.	.	TRBV7-9	TGTGCCAGCAGCTTAGGTATAGGGGACTATGGCTACACCTTC	CASSLGIGDYGYTF